This record covers a single T cell receptor beta chain. No antigen is known for it. It is likely a read error, because the conserved phenylalanine at the end of the CDR3 is missing. These data belong to a study of T cell repertoires in cytomegalovirus infection (dated by TCRdb to about 2019). Looking at the study overall: Because public TCR beta signatures pointed to carriage of CMV infection together with the matching HLA type, the HLA type of each donor mattered for the analysis.

With termini counted, the CDR3 has 13 amino acids. Only CDR3 DNA remains: 39 bases, in frame from the first base. V was cut back by 0 bases and J by 8 bases, leaving a gap of 9 bases between them. As encoded in the germline V gene, CDR1 is SGHTA while CDR2 is FQGNSA. What the research found in general, with its limitations: The ex vivo response was dominated by HLA-C-restricted CMV-specific TCR beta clonotypes, and the single most frequent clonotype in two of eight donors was supplied by these HLA-C-restricted clonotypes. Cumulative frequency of public TCR beta family members discriminated carriers of CMV infection plus the relevant HLA type in this cohort and an independent roughly 330-donor cohort.

Reads for this sample came from an Illumina HiSeq 1500. TCRdb ran its own pipeline on the public reads, namely fastp trimming at Q25 and MiXCR clone calling, and kept in-frame beta chains. Each entry merges the rows of one CDR3 protein and shows their most common DNA and genes. The sample contains approximately 400,000 distinct CDR3 sequences, 25% to 40% of them found a single time. Together, the top ten hold roughly 13% of the sample. The chain employs TRBV7-2 and TRBJ2-3; TRBD2 might be the D gene, on 6 matching bases. The clonotype was recovered from a human donor in good health (CMV status not recorded). Some clones in this sample may be carry-over from other donors' samples. Source material: PBMCs. The CDR3 region has the sequence CASSLAEGPTQYL. In nucleotides, the sequence is TGTGCCAGCAGCTTAGCGGAGGGCCCTACGCAGTATTTG.